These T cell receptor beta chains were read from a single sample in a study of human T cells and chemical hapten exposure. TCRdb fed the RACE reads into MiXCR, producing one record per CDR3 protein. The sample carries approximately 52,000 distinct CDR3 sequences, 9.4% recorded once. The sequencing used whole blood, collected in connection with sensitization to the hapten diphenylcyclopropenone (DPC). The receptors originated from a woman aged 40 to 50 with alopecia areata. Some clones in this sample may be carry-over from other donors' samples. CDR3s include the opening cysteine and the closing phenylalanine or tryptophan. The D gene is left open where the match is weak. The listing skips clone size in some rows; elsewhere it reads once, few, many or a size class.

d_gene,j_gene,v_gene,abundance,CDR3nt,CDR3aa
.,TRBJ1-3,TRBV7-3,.,TGTGCCAGCAGCCTAGCTCGGAATTCTGGAAACACCATATATTTT,CASSLARNSGNTIYF
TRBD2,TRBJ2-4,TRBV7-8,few,TGTGCCAGCAGCTTAGTGTTTGCGGGGGTTCCGGACATTCAGTACTTC,CASSLVFAGVPDIQYF
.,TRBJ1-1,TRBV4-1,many,TGCGCCAGCAGCCAAGATCCCGGGGTAGGGACTGAAGCTTTCTTT,CASSQDPGVGTEAFF
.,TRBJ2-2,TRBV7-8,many,TGTGCCAGCAGCCGGGGGGCGGGGACCTTGAACACCGGGGAGCTGTTTTTT,CASSRGAGTLNTGELFF
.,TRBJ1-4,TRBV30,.,TGTGCCTGGCTAGCGGACACGTATGAAAAACTGTTTTTT,CAWLADTYEKLFF
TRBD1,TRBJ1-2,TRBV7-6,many,TGTGCCAGCAGCTTATCGCGGGACAGGGCTAACTATGGCTACACCTTC,CASSLSRDRANYGYTF
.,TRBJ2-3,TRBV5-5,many,TGTGCCAGCAGCTTTGGGCACACAGCTGAAGATACGCAGTATTTT,CASSFGHTAEDTQYF
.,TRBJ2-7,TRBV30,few,TGTGCCTGGAGTCACAGGCGCGAGCAGTACTTC,CAWSHRREQYF
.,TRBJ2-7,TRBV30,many,TGTGCCTGGAGTGTCCAAAGGGCCCTAGTGGGGGAGCAGTACTTC,CAWSVQRALVGEQYF
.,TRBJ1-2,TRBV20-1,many,TGCAGTGCTAGAGTTCAGAACTATGGCTACACCTTC,CSARVQNYGYTF
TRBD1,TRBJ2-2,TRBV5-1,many,TGCGCCAGCAGCCGAGGGACAGCGAACACCGGGGAGCTGTTTTTT,CASSRGTANTGELFF
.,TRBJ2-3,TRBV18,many,TGTGCCAGCTCCCAGGGGCAGGGCAGCACAGATACGCAGTATTTT,CASSQGQGSTDTQYF
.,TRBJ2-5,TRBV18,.,TGTGCCAGCTCCATGGGCAGCCCTCAAGAGACCCAGTACTTC,CASSMGSPQETQYF
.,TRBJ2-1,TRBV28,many,TGTGCCAGCAGCCCTTCTGGCGGGTGGGCCTACAATGAGCAGTTCTTC,CASSPSGGWAYNEQFF
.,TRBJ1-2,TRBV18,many,TGTGCCAGCTCAACTACAACCCCAGGGGCCCGCGGCTACACCTTC,CASSTTTPGARGYTF
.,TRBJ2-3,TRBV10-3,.,TGTGCCACCGGTAGCACAGATACGCAGTATTTT,CATGSTDTQYF
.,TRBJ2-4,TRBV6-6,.,TGTGCCAGCAAAGAAGGAGGGACGAACATTCAGTACTTC,CASKEGGTNIQYF
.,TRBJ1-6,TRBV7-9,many,TGTGCCAGCACTACAGGGAATGTTTCACCCCTCCACTTT,CASTTGNVSPLHF
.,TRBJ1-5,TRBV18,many,TGTGCCAGCTCAAGAACGACGGTAAAGATTAATCAGCCCCAGCATTTT,CASSRTTVKINQPQHF
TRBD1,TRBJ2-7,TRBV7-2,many,TGTGCCAGCAGCTCGCCATTCCCCGGGACAGGGGCCCACGAGCAGTACTTC,CASSSPFPGTGAHEQYF
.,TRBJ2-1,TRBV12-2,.,TGTGCAAGTCGCTTAGCTTTATCGGGACAGGGGGTAGGGTATGAGCAGTTCTTC,CASRLALSGQGVGYEQFF
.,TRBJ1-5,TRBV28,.,TGTGCCAGCACCTACTTATCGGCCCAGCATTTT,CASTYLSAQHF
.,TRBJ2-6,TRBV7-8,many,TGTGCCAGCAGCTCTCCCCTCGTTGACGCGCTACTTGGGGCCAACGTCCTGACTTTC,CASSSPLVDALLGANVLTF
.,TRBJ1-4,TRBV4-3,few,TGCGCCAGCAGCCAAGACCCTGACGGGGCTAATGAAAAACTGTTTTTT,CASSQDPDGANEKLFF
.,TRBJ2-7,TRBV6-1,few,TGTGCCAGCACCTACGGGGGGCTCGCCTACGAGCAGTACTTC,CASTYGGLAYEQYF
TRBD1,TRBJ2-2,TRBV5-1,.,TGCGCCAGCAGATCACAGGGACAGGGTCGCAGCGGGGAGCTGTTTTTT,CASRSQGQGRSGELFF
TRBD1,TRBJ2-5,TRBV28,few,TGTGCCAGCAGAACAGGGGATCAAGAGACCCAGTACTTC,CASRTGDQETQYF
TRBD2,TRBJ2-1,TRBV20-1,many,TGCAGTGCTAGAGATAGTAGCGGGGGGAGCTCCTACAATGAGCAGTTCTTC,CSARDSSGGSSYNEQFF
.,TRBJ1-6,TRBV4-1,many,TGCGCCAGCAGCCAGGCACAAAATCGGGGACCGCGGACAAATTCACCCCTCCACTTT,CASSQAQNRGPRTNSPLHF
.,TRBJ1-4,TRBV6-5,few,TGTGCCAGCAGCACTACCCGGACAGCGGCTAGTGAAAAACTGTTTTTT,CASSTTRTAASEKLFF
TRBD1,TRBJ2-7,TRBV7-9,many,TGTGCCAGCAGCTTAGGGGGACAGGGTAAGAAATACGAGCAGTACTTC,CASSLGGQGKKYEQYF
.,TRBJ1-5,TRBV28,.,TGTGCCAGCGCGGGGCTCCGGAGCAATCAGCCCCAGCATTTT,CASAGLRSNQPQHF
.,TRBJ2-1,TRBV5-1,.,TGCGCCAGCAGCGTATCTAGCTGGAGCTCCTACAATGAGCAGTTCTTC,CASSVSSWSSYNEQFF